This is a list of T cell receptor beta chains from one sample in a study of glioma-infiltrating T cells. TCRdb reanalysed the multiplex PCR reads using MiXCR and keeps one entry per CDR3 protein. The table records approximately 110,000 distinct CDR3 sequences, under 30% of them present only once. The specimen was glioma tissue, nonneoplastic brain tissue, or PBMCs (not recorded which). Receptors originate from a human donor with low-grade glioma or glioblastoma, undergoing nonglioma brain surgery, or in good health (not recorded which). Each CDR3 is given with its conserved first and last residue. Fields, in order: V gene, J gene, CDR3 protein.

v_gene: TRBV18; j_gene: TRBJ2-3; CDR3aa: CASSPSAGLSTDTQYF
v_gene: TRBV28; j_gene: TRBJ1-5; CDR3aa: CASIAGTLGIFRPQHF
v_gene: TRBV29-1; j_gene: TRBJ1-6; CDR3aa: CSVAAGTGGVSSPLHF
v_gene: TRBV28; j_gene: TRBJ2-3; CDR3aa: CASSFSDTQYF
v_gene: TRBV30; j_gene: TRBJ2-2; CDR3aa: CAWSGRGRELFF
v_gene: TRBV9; j_gene: TRBJ2-3; CDR3aa: CASSVVSGRTDTQYF
v_gene: TRBV20-1; j_gene: TRBJ2-3; CDR3aa: CSGEAGAPRDTQYF
v_gene: TRBV4-2; j_gene: TRBJ2-1; CDR3aa: CASSQEDSFYNEQFF
v_gene: TRBV29-1; j_gene: TRBJ1-1; CDR3aa: CSVDGKLNTEAFF
v_gene: TRBV7-2; j_gene: TRBJ1-2; CDR3aa: CASTRAEGRGLKDGYTF
v_gene: TRBV18; j_gene: TRBJ2-5; CDR3aa: CASSPLRGETQYF
v_gene: TRBV11-3; j_gene: TRBJ2-3; CDR3aa: CASSSRDRGSDTQYF
v_gene: TRBV20-1; j_gene: TRBJ2-1; CDR3aa: CSAQGSSGFYNEQFF
v_gene: TRBV27; j_gene: TRBJ1-2; CDR3aa: CASSSDRRDGYIF
v_gene: TRBV29-1; j_gene: TRBJ2-1; CDR3aa: CSVERLRREQFF
v_gene: TRBV7-2; j_gene: TRBJ2-5; CDR3aa: CASSFGRGGPETQYF
v_gene: TRBV6-5; j_gene: TRBJ2-1; CDR3aa: CASSYSGTGTNEQFF
v_gene: TRBV5-1; j_gene: TRBJ1-1; CDR3aa: CATAEGGVGTEAFF
v_gene: TRBV20-1; j_gene: TRBJ1-1; CDR3aa: CSSIGIRGDFTEAFF
v_gene: TRBV4-2; j_gene: TRBJ2-7; CDR3aa: CASSQVLSGSHEQYF
v_gene: TRBV18; j_gene: TRBJ2-7; CDR3aa: CASSPKPDGQLAALPSYEQYF
v_gene: TRBV6-9; j_gene: TRBJ2-5; CDR3aa: CASSYLAGGPETQYF
v_gene: TRBV7-2; j_gene: TRBJ1-5; CDR3aa: CASSLRGKPQHF
v_gene: TRBV12-3/TRBV12-4; j_gene: TRBJ2-1; CDR3aa: CASSFPPDRGHYNEQFF
v_gene: TRBV20-1; j_gene: TRBJ2-1; CDR3aa: CSARSDSNEQFF
v_gene: TRBV11-2; j_gene: TRBJ2-7; CDR3aa: CASSFGVWTGGHYEQYF
v_gene: TRBV7-3; j_gene: TRBJ2-3; CDR3aa: CASSHGNSGSTDTQYF
v_gene: TRBV7-8; j_gene: TRBJ2-5; CDR3aa: CASSPRGGSQETQYF
v_gene: TRBV28; j_gene: TRBJ2-5; CDR3aa: CATREFQETQYF
v_gene: TRBV12-3/TRBV12-4; j_gene: TRBJ1-4; CDR3aa: CASSLQVMGSEKLFF
v_gene: TRBV4-1; j_gene: TRBJ2-1; CDR3aa: CASSQIGTSGSYNEQFF
v_gene: TRBV20-1; j_gene: TRBJ2-3; CDR3aa: CSAMPGQGTDTQYF
v_gene: TRBV27; j_gene: TRBJ2-7; CDR3aa: CASSLLAGSYEQYF
v_gene: TRBV3-1; j_gene: TRBJ2-7; CDR3aa: CASSQDIGTSAYNEQYF
v_gene: TRBV28; j_gene: TRBJ2-2; CDR3aa: CASSPLGRRATGELLF
v_gene: TRBV29-1; j_gene: TRBJ1-1; CDR3aa: CSVETGEAFF
v_gene: TRBV19; j_gene: TRBJ2-2; CDR3aa: CASTGGTAYTGELFF
v_gene: TRBV3-1; j_gene: TRBJ1-1; CDR3aa: CASSQGDAERTEAFF
v_gene: TRBV4-1; j_gene: TRBJ1-5; CDR3aa: CASSQDWNQPQHF
v_gene: TRBV20-1; j_gene: TRBJ1-2; CDR3aa: CSAKGVNYGYTF
v_gene: TRBV6-1; j_gene: TRBJ2-7; CDR3aa: CDSSEVRTLTPEQYF
v_gene: TRBV27; j_gene: TRBJ2-7; CDR3aa: CASSWDSRYYEQYF
v_gene: TRBV7-9; j_gene: TRBJ2-2; CDR3aa: CASSLDPLGTMNTGELFF
v_gene: TRBV3-1; j_gene: TRBJ2-1; CDR3aa: CASSQYRISYNEQFF
v_gene: TRBV6-6; j_gene: TRBJ2-6; CDR3aa: CASSYLGQPGSGANVLTF
v_gene: TRBV4-3; j_gene: TRBJ2-1; CDR3aa: CASSQDLPPRTVEAQFF
v_gene: TRBV12-3/TRBV12-4; j_gene: TRBJ2-3; CDR3aa: CASSPTGHQTDTQYF
v_gene: TRBV11-3; j_gene: TRBJ1-1; CDR3aa: CASSVRYEAFF
v_gene: TRBV25-1; j_gene: TRBJ2-7; CDR3aa: CASSVPGSYEGYF
v_gene: TRBV9; j_gene: TRBJ1-3; CDR3aa: CASSVTSGSGNTTYF
v_gene: TRBV28; j_gene: TRBJ2-7; CDR3aa: CASSLSAYEQYF
v_gene: TRBV9; j_gene: TRBJ1-1; CDR3aa: CASTALGDEAFF
v_gene: TRBV20-1; j_gene: TRBJ2-5; CDR3aa: CSASPGQETQYF
v_gene: TRBV28; j_gene: TRBJ2-1; CDR3aa: CASNSLIGAYEQFF
v_gene: TRBV6-2/TRBV6-3; j_gene: TRBJ2-1; CDR3aa: CASSPGLADYNEQFF
v_gene: TRBV5-1; j_gene: TRBJ1-6; CDR3aa: CASSLQQAYNSPLHF
v_gene: TRBV18; j_gene: TRBJ1-5; CDR3aa: CASAPGQSDNQPQHF
v_gene: TRBV25-1; j_gene: TRBJ1-3; CDR3aa: CDSPLGGADTIYF
v_gene: TRBV7-2; j_gene: TRBJ2-6; CDR3aa: CASSFGGGPSGANVLTF
v_gene: TRBV2; j_gene: TRBJ2-1; CDR3aa: CASSDGKRAVYNEQFF